The entry below gives a single T cell receptor beta chain sequence along with its context. This record comes from a study of blood T cell repertoires in COVID-19. Profiling relied on immunoSEQ multiplex PCR, and the TCRdb table lists in-frame clones only, not all of them. The sample lists 200,000 to 250,000 clones; 88% were seen once. Participants had their cohort set by participant-reported clinical history. CDR3 length equals 17 residues. Trimming cost V 4 bases and J 2 bases, with 23 bases left between them. Germline CDR1 reads GTSNPN; CDR2 reads SVGIG (reference sequence). The sequencing input was PBMCs or T cells enriched from blood (not recorded which). The source is a woman aged 45-60 years with acute COVID-19. The rearrangement joins TRBV30 to TRBJ1-2; D perhaps matches TRBD1 (6 bases). The CDR3 DNA sequence: TGTGCCTGGAATTCGATTGCCACCGGACAGAGAAACTATGGCTACACCTTC. Translating it yields CAWNSIATGQRNYGYTF.